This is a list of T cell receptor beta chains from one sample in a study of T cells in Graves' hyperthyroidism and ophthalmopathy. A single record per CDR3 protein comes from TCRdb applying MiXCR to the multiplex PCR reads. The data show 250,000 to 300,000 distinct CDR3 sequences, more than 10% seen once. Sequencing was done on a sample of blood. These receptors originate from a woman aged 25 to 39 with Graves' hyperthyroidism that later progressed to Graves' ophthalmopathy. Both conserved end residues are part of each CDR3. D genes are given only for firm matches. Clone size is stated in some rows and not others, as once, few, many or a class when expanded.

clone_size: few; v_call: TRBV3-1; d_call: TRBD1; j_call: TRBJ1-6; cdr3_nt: TGTGCCAGCAGCCAAGGGACAGGGCGGTCACCCCTCCACTTT; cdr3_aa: CASSQGTGRSPLHF
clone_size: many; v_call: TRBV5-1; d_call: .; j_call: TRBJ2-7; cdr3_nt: TGCGCCAGCAGCTTCCTATGGAGCCAGGCAAACGAGCAGTACTTC; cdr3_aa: CASSFLWSQANEQYF
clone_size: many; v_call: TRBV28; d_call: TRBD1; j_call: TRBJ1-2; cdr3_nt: TGTGCCAGCAGGGGACTACAGGGGGCGAGTAACTATGGCTACACCTTC; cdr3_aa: CASRGLQGASNYGYTF
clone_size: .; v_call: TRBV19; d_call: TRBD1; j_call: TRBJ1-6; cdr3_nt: TGTGCCAGTAGCGACAGGGGACGATCACCCCTCCACTTT; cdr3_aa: CASSDRGRSPLHF
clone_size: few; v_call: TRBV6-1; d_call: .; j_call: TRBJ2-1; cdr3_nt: TGTGCCAGCAGTGAACCTGGGGGTTACAATGAGCAGTTCTTC; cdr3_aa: CASSEPGGYNEQFF
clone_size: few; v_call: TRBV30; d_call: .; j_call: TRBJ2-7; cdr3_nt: TGTGCCTGGAGTGCCGGGGGACACACCTACGAGCAGTACTTC; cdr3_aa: CAWSAGGHTYEQYF
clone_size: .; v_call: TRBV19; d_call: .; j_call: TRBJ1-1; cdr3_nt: TGTGCCAGTAGTTTTCTGGGAGCCCTCACTGAAGCTTTCTTT; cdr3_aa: CASSFLGALTEAFF
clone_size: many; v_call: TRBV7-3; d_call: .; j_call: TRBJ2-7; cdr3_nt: TGTGCCAGCAGCTCCTACTACTACGAGCAGTACTTC; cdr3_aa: CASSSYYYEQYF
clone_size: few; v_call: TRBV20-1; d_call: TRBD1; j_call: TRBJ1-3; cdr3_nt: TGCAGTGCTAGAGAAGGGACAGCTGGGGGAAACACCATATATTTT; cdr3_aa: CSAREGTAGGNTIYF
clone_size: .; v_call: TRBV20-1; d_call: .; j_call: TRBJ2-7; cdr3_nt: TGCAGTGCCGTTGACATCTCCTACGAGCAGTACTTC; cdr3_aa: CSAVDISYEQYF
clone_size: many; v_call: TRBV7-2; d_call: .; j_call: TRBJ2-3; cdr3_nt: TGTGCCAGCAGCTTGGGACCGGGTCGTACGCAGTATTTT; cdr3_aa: CASSLGPGRTQYF
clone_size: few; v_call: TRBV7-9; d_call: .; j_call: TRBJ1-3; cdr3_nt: TGTGCCAGCAGCCTACACCGGGACTACTCTGGAAACACCATATATTTT; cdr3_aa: CASSLHRDYSGNTIYF
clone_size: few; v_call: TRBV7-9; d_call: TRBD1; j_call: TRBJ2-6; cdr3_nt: TGTGCCAGTTCCGGGACAGGGGGCTCTGGGGCCAACGTCCTGACTTTC; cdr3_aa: CASSGTGGSGANVLTF
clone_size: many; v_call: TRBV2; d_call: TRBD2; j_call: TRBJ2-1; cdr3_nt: TGTGCCAGCGGGGGGCTAGCGGGAGATTACAATGAGCAGTTCTTC; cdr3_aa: CASGGLAGDYNEQFF
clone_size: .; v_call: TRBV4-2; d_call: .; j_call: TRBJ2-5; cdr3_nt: TGTGCCAGCAGCCAAGATCCCGCAGGGTACGAGACCCAGTACTTC; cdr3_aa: CASSQDPAGYETQYF
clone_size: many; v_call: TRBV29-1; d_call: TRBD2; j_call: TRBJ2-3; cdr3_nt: TGCAGCGTTGAAGAGACTAGCGGGCGACTAGATACGCAGTATTTT; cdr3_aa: CSVEETSGRLDTQYF
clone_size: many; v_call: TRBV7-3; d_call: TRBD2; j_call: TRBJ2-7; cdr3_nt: TGTGCCAGCAGCTTAACAGCGGGAGGATCCTACGAGCAGTACTTC; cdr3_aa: CASSLTAGGSYEQYF
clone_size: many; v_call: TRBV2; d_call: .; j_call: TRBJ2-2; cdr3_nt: TGTGCCAGCATAAGGGAGTCGAACACCGGGGAGCTGTTTTTT; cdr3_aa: CASIRESNTGELFF
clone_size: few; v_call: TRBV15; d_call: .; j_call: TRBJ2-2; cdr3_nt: TGTGCCACCAGCAGATTCGTGGGAACAACCGGGGAGCTGTTTTTT; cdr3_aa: CATSRFVGTTGELFF
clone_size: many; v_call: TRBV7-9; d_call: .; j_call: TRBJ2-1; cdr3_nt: TGTGCCAGCAGACATACAGGGCACCATGAGCAGTTCTTC; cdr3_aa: CASRHTGHHEQFF
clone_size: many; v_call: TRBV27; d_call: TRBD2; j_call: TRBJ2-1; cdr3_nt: TGTGCCAGCGTAATCAGGGGAGGTGGGACTAGCGGGATCAATGAGCAGTTCTTC; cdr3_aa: CASVIRGGGTSGINEQFF
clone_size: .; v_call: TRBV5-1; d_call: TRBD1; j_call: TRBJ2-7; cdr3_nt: TGCGCCAGCAGCGAAGCCGGGACAGGGACATACGAGCAGTACTTC; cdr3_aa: CASSEAGTGTYEQYF
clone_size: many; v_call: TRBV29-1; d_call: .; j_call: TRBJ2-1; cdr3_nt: TGCAGCGCCGACCGACAGGAGGGCGACAATGAGCAGTTCTTC; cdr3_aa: CSADRQEGDNEQFF
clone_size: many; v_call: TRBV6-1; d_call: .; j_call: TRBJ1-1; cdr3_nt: TGTGCCAGCAGTTATAATCTGGGGACCCCCGAAGCTTTCTTT; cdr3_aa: CASSYNLGTPEAFF
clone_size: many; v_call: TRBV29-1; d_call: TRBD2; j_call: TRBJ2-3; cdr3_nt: TGCAGCGTTTCCAGCGGGGGACTAGCGGGAAGTAGGGCGGATACGCAGTATTTT; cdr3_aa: CSVSSGGLAGSRADTQYF
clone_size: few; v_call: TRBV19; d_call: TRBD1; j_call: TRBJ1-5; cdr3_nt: TGTGCCAGTAGTATAGGACAGGGGGCTTGGCAGCCCCAGCATTTT; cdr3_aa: CASSIGQGAWQPQHF
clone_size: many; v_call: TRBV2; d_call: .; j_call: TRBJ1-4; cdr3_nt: TGTGCCAGCAGGGGGAAGCAGGGAAATGAAAAACTGTTTTTT; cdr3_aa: CASRGKQGNEKLFF
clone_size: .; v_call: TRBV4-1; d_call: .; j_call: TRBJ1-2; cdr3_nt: TGCGCCAGCAGCTCGCGCGGGTCCACCTATGGCTACACCTTC; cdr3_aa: CASSSRGSTYGYTF
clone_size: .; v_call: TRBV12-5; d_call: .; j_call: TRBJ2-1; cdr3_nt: TGTGCTAGTGGTTTGGGCAGGGGTAGTTACAATGAGCAGTTCTTC; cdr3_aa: CASGLGRGSYNEQFF
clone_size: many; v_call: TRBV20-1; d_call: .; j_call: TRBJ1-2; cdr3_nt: TGCAGTGCTAGAAGTCTGGCGGACGGGGCTAACTATGGCTACACCTTC; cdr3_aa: CSARSLADGANYGYTF
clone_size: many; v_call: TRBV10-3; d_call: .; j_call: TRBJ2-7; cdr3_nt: TGTGCCATCAGTTCCCCCCACTCCTACGAGCAGTACTTC; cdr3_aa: CAISSPHSYEQYF
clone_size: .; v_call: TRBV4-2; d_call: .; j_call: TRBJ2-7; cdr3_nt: TGTGCCAGCAGCCAAGATGTAAGCGAACTCTACGAGCAGTACTTC; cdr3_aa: CASSQDVSELYEQYF
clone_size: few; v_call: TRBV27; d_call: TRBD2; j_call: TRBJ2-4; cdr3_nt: TGTGCCAGCAGTCAGGGACTAGCGGGAGGGATTCACATTCAGTACTTC; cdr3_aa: CASSQGLAGGIHIQYF
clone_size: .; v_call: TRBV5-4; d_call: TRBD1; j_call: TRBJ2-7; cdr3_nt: TGTGCCAGCAGCCGCGGACAGGGGGACTACGAGCAGTACTTC; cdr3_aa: CASSRGQGDYEQYF
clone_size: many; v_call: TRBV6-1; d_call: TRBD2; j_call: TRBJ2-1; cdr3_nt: TGTGCCAGCAGTAAAAATAGCGGGGGCTACAATGAGCAGTTCTTC; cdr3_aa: CASSKNSGGYNEQFF
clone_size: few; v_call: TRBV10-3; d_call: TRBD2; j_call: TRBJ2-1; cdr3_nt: TGTGCCATCAGTCGGGCGGGAGGGGTTGGGAATGAGCCATTCTTC; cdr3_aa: CAISRAGGVGNEPFF
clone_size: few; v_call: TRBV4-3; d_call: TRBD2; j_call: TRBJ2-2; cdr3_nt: TGCGCCAGCAGCCAAGGTCTAGCGGCCGCGAACACCGGGGAGCTGTTTTTT; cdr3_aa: CASSQGLAAANTGELFF
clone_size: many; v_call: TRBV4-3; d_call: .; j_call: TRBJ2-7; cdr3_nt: TGCGCCAGCAGCCAAGCGGCCGGGCCCTCCTACGAGCAGTACTTC; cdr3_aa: CASSQAAGPSYEQYF
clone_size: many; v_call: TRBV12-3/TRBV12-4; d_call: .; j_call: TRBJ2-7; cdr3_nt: TGTGCCAGCAGTACCCCGGGCCCGGCCTACGAGCAGTACTTC; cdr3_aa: CASSTPGPAYEQYF
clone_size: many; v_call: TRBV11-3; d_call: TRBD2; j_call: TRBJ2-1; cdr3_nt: TGTGCCAGCAGCCGATTAGCGGGAGAGTACAATGAGCAGTTCTTC; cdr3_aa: CASSRLAGEYNEQFF
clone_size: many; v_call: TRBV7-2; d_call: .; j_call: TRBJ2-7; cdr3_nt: TGTGCCAGCAGCTCCCGACCTCGCCCAACCTACGAGCAGTACTTC; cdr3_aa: CASSSRPRPTYEQYF
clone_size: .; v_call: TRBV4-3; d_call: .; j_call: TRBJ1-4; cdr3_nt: TGCGCCAGCAGCCAAGATGCGGGACCTAATGAAAAACTGTTTTTT; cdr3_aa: CASSQDAGPNEKLFF
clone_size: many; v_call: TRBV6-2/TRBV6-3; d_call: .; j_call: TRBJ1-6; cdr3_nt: TGTGCCAGCACCGACCGGACAGAAAATTCACCCCTCCACTTT; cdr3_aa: CASTDRTENSPLHF
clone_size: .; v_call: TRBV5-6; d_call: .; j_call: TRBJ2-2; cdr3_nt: TGTGCCAGCAGCCCTCCGGAGCCCGGGGAGCTGTTTTTT; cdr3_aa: CASSPPEPGELFF
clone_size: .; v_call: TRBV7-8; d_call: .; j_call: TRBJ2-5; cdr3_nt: TGTGCCAGCAGACGCCGCCTCAGAGGGGCCTCCGATCAAGAGACCCAGTACTTC; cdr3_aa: CASRRRLRGASDQETQYF
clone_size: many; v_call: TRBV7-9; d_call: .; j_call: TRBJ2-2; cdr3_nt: TGTGCCAGCGAATCCATTACCGGGGAGCTGTTTTTT; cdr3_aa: CASESITGELFF
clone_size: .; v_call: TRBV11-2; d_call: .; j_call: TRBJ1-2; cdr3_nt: TGTGCCAGCAGCCCCCGCCGGGGGCCCTATGGCTACACCTTC; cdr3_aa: CASSPRRGPYGYTF
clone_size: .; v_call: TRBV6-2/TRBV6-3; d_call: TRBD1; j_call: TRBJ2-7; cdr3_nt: TGTGCCGGGGGACAGGGGTCCGAGCAGTACTTC; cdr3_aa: CAGGQGSEQYF
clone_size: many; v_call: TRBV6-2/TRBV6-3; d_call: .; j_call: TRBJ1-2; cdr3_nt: TGTGCCAGCAGTTCGTCTGAGGCCTATGGCTACACCTTC; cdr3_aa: CASSSSEAYGYTF
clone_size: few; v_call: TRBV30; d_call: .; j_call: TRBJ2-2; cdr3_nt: TGTGCCTGGAGAGCCGCGGACAGTCACACCGGGGAGCTGTTTTTT; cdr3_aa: CAWRAADSHTGELFF
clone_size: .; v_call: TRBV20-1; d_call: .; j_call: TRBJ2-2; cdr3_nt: TGCAGTGCTAGCCCCAACACCGGGGAGCTGTTTTTT; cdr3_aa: CSASPNTGELFF
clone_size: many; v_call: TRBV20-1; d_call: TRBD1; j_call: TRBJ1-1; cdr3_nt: TGCAGTGCTAGAGACCACAGGACAGGGGATGTGACTGAAGCTTTCTTT; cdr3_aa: CSARDHRTGDVTEAFF